The present T cell receptor beta chain was sequenced within a study of T cell responses to AZD1222 COVID-19 vaccine. Findings and limits, study-wide: The number of AZD1222 recipients seropositive at baseline was only 6 or 7.

Assay: immunoSEQ multiplex PCR; the TCRdb copy retains only in-frame clones and omits some. The sample carries approximately 140,000 clones, about 92% recorded once. Looked up from germline, CDR1 is LNHDA and CDR2 is SQIVND (reference sequence). Trimming removed 0 bases from V and 11 bases from J; junction bases left unmatched: 5. CDR3 length: 15 amino acids. This clone was detected once. Its antigen remains unidentified. This clonotype was sampled from an adult who received the AZD1222 COVID-19 vaccine. The rearrangement uses TRBV19 and TRBJ1-4; 11 positions agree with TRBD1. Sequencing was performed on peripheral blood, taken 28 days after the second AZD1222 dose. The CDR3 is CASSIEGTGGPKLFF. CDR3 bases: TGTGCCAGTAGTATAGAGGGGACAGGGGGACCCAAACTGTTTTTT.